This entry is about one T cell receptor (beta chain). The antigen is unknown. A single record per CDR3 protein comes from TCRdb applying MiXCR to the 5' RACE reads. The sample has hundreds of thousands of distinct CDR3 sequences, approximately 17% seen once. This entry comes from a study of CD8 T cells in ankylosing spondylitis. Study results and caveats: What seemed typical of ankylosing spondylitis blood was a TCR beta motif built from about 8 highly homologous variants. Those disease-linked clones were CD8+; they were also relatively rare in peripheral blood.

The origin of this receptor is a male donor with ankylosing spondylitis. Sequencing used blood, either unsorted or a sorted T cell fraction (not recorded which).

The CDR3 bases are TGTGCCAGCAGTGATCCCCGGCGGGGTGAAAAACTGTTTTTT. Its translation is CASSDPRRGEKLFF. The chain couples TRBV2 to TRBJ1-4; D unresolved. The CDR3 runs to 14 residues. CDR1 SNHLY and CDR2 FYNNEI come from the germline V gene. Trimming pared 3 bases from V and 7 bases from J, leaving 12 bases between. Filled out from reference TRBV2 and TRBJ1-4, the complete variable domain reads EPEVTQTPSHQVTQMGQEVILRCVPISNHLYFYWYRQILGQKVEFLVSFYNNEISEKSEIFDDQFSVERPDGSNFTLKIRSTKLEDSAMYFCASSDPRRGEKLFFGSGTQLSVL.